This TCR beta chain originates from a study of STAT5B mutations in CD4+ large granular lymphocyte leukemia. The study's findings and limits: Higher CD4+ than CD8+ T-LGLL clonality might reflect small sample size.

V was cut by 5 bases and J by 11 bases, with 16 bases left in between. Germline-derived CDR1 and CDR2 are LNHDA and SQIVND (reference sequence). The CDR3 spans 13 residues. The table came from immunoSEQ multiplex PCR; TCRdb's copy has only in-frame clones and leaves some out. This repertoire shows about 30,000 clones, 70% to 85% found once; its top ten account for 2.1%. Remarks on this clone: Its antigen is currently unknown.

Sequenced: CD4+ T cells from blood buffy coats. The TCR originated in a human donor in good health. The chain carries TRBV19 and TRBJ2-1, with D possibly called TRBD1 or TRBD2 (5 bases each). Here the CDR3 reads CASSPRQRGKQFF. DNA for the CDR3: TGTGCCAGTAGTCCGCGACAGAGGGGAAAGCAGTTCTTC. The variable domain in full, completed from reference TRBV19 and TRBJ2-1, reads DGGITQSPKYLFRKEGQNVTLSCEQNLNHDAMYWYRQDPGQGLRLIYYSQIVNDFQKGDIAEGYSVSREKKESFPLTVTSAQKNPTAFYLCASSPRQRGKQFFGPGTRLTVL.